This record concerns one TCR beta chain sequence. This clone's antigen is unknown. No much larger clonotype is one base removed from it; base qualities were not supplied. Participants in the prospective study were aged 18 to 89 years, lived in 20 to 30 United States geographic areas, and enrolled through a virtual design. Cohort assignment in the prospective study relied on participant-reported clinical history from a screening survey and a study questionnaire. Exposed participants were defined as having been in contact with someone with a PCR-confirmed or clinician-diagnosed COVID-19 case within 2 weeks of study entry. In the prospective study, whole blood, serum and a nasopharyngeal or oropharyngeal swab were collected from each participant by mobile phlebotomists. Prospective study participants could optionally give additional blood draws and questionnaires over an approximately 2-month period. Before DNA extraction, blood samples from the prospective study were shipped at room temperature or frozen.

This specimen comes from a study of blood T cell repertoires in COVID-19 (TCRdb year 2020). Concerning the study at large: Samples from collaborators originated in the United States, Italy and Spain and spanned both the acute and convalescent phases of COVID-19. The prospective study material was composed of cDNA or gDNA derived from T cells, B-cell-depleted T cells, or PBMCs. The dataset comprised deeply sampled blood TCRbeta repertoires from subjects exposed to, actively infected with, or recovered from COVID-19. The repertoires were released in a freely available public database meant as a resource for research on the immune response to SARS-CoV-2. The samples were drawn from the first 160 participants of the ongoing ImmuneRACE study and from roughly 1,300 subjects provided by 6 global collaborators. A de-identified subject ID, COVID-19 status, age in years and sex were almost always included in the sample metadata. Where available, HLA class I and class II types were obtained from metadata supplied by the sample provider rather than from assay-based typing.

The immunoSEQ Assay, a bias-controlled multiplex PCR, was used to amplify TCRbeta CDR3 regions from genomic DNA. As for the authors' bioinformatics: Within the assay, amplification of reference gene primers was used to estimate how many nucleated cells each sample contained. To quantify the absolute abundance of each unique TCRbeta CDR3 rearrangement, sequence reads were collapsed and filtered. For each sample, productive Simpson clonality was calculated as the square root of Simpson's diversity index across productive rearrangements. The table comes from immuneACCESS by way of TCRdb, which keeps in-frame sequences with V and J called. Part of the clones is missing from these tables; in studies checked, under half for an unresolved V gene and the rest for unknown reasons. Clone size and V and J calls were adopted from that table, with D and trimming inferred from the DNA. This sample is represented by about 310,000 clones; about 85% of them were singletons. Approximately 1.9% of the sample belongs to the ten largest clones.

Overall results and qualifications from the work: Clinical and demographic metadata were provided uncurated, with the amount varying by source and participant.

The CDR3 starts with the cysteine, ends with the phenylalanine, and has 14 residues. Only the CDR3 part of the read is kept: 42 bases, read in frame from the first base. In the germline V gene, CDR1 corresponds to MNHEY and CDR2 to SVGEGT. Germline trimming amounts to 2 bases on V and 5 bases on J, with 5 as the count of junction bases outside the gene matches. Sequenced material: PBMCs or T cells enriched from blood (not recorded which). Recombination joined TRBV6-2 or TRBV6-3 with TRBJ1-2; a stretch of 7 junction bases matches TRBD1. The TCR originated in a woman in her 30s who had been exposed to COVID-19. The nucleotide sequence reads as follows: TGTGCCAGCAGTTACAGGGGGCGAACTTATGGCTACACCTTC. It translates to CASSYRGRTYGYTF.